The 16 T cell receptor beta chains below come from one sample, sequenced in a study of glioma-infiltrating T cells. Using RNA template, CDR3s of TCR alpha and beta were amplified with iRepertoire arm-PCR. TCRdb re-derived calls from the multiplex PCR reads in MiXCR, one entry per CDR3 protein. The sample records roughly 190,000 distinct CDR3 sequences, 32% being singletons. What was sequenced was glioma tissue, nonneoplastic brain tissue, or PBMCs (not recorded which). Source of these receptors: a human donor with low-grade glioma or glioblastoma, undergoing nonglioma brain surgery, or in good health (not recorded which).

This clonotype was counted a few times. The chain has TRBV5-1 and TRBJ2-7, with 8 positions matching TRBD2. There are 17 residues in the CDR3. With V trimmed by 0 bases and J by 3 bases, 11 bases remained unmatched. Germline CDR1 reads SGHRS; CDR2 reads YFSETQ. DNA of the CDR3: TGCGCCAGCAGCTTGGATAGGTCCAGCGGGAGTGTCTACGAGCAGTACTTC. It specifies CASSLDRSSGSVYEQYF. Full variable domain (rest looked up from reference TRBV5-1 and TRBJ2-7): KAGVTQTPRYLIKTRGQQVTLSCSPISGHRSVSWYQQTPGQGLQFLFEYFSETQRNKGNFPGRFSGRQFSNSRSEMNVSTLELGDSALYLCASSLDRSSGSVYEQYFGPGTRLTVT.

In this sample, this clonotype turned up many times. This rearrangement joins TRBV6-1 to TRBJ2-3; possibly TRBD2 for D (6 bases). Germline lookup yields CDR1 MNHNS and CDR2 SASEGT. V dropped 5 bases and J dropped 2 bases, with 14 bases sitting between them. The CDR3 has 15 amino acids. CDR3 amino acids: CASSWQGLVTDTQYF. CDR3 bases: TGTGCCAGCAGTTGGCAGGGACTCGTCACAGATACGCAGTATTTT.

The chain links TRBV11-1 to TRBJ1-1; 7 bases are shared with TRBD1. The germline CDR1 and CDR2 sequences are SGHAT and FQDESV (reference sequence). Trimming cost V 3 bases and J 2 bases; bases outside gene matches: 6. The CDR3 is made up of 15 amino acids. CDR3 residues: CASSFPTGANTEAFF. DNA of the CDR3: TGTGCCAGCAGCTTTCCAACAGGGGCCAACACTGAAGCTTTCTTT.

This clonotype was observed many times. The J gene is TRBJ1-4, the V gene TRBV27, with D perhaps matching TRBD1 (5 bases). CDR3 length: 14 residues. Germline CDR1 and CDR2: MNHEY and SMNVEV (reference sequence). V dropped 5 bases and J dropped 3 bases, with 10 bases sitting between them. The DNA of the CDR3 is TGTGCCAGCAGTCCCCGACAGCCTAATGAAAAACTGTTTTTT. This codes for CASSPRQPNEKLFF.

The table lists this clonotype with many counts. The CDR3 DNA is TGTGCCAGCAGTCTGGGTCCCAACGGGGACACTGAAGCTTTCTTT. Amino acids: CASSLGPNGDTEAFF. The gene calls are TRBV6-1 and TRBJ1-1; D is unclear. Germline CDR1 and CDR2: MNHNS and SASEGT. CDR3 length: 15 residues. V lost 5 bases and J 3 bases, leaving 16 bases between the germline ends.

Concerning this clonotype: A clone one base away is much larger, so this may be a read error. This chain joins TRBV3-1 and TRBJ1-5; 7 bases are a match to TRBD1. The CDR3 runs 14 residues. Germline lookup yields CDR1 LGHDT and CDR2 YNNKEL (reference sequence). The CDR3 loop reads CASSLGQYNQAQHF. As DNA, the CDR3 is TGTGCCAGCAGCCTGGGACAGTACAATCAGGCCCAGCATTTT.

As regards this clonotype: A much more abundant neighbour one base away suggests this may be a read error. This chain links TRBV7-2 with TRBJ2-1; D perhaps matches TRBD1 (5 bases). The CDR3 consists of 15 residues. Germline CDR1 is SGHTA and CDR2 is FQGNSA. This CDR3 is CARSLRGQLINEQFF. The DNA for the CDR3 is TGTGCCAGAAGCTTAAGGGGTCAGTTGATCAATGAGCAGTTCTTC.

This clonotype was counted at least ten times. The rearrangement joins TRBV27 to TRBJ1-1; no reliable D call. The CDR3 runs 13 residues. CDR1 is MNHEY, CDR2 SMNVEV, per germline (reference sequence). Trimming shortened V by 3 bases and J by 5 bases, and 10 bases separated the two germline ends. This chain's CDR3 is CASSFVAETEAFF. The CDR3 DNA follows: TGTGCCAGCAGTTTCGTCGCCGAAACTGAAGCTTTCTTT.

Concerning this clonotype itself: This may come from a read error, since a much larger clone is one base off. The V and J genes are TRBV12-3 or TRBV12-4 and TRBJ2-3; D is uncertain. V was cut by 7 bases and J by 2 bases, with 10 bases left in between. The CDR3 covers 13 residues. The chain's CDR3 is CASTLVVTDTQYF. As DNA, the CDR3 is TGTGCCAGCACCTTGGTGGTCACAGATACGCAGTATTTT.

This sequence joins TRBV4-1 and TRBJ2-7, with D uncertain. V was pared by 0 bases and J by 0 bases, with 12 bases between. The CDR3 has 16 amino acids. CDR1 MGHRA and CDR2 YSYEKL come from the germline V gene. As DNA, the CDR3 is TGCGCCAGCAGCCAAGAAGCCAGGTGGAGCTCCTACGAGCAGTACTTC. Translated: CASSQEARWSSYEQYF.

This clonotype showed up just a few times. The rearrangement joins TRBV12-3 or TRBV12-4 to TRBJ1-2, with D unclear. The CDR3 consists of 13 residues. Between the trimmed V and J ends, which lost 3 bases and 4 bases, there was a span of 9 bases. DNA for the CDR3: TGTGCCAGCAGTTTCAGGATCGGCTATGGCTACACCTTC. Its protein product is CASSFRIGYGYTF.

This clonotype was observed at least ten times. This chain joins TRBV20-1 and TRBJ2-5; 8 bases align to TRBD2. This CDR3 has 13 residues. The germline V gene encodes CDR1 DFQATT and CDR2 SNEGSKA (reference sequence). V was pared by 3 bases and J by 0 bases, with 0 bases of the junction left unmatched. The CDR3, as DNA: TGCAGTGCTAGCGGGGGGGACCAAGAGACCCAGTACTTC. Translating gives CSASGGDQETQYF.

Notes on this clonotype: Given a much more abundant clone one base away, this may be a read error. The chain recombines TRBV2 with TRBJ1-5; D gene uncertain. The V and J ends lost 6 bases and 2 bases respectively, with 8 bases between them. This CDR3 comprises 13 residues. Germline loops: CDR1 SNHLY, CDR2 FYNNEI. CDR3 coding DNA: TGTGCCAGCAGCCAGAGGCGCAATCAGCCCCAGCATTTT. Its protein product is CASSQRRNQPQHF. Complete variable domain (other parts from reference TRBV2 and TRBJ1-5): EPEVTQTPSHQVTQMGQEVILRCVPISNHLYFYWYRQILGQKVEFLVSFYNNEISEKSEIFDDQFSVERPDGSNFTLKIRSTKLEDSAMYFCASSQRRNQPQHFGDGTRLSIL.

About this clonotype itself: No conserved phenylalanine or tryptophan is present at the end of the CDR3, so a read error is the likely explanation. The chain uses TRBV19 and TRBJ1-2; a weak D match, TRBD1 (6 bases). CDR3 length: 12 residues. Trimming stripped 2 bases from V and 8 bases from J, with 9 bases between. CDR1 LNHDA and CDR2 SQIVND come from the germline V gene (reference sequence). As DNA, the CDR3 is TGTGCCAGTAGTATACTTGGGGGCGGCTACACCTTA. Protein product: CASSILGGGYTL.

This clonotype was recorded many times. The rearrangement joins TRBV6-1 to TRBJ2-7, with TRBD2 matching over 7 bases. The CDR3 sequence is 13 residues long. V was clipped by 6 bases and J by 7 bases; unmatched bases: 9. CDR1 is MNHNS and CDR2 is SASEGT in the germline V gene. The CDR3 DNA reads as TGTGCCAGCAGCCCGGCGGGGGTAGGGGAGCAGTACTTC. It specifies CASSPAGVGEQYF.

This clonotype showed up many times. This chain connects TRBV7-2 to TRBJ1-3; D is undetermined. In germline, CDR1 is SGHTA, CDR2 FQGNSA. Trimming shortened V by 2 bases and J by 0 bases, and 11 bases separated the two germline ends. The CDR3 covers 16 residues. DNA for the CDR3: TGTGCCAGCAGCTTATCCTCCTCGAGCTCTGGAAACACCATATATTTT. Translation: CASSLSSSSSGNTIYF.